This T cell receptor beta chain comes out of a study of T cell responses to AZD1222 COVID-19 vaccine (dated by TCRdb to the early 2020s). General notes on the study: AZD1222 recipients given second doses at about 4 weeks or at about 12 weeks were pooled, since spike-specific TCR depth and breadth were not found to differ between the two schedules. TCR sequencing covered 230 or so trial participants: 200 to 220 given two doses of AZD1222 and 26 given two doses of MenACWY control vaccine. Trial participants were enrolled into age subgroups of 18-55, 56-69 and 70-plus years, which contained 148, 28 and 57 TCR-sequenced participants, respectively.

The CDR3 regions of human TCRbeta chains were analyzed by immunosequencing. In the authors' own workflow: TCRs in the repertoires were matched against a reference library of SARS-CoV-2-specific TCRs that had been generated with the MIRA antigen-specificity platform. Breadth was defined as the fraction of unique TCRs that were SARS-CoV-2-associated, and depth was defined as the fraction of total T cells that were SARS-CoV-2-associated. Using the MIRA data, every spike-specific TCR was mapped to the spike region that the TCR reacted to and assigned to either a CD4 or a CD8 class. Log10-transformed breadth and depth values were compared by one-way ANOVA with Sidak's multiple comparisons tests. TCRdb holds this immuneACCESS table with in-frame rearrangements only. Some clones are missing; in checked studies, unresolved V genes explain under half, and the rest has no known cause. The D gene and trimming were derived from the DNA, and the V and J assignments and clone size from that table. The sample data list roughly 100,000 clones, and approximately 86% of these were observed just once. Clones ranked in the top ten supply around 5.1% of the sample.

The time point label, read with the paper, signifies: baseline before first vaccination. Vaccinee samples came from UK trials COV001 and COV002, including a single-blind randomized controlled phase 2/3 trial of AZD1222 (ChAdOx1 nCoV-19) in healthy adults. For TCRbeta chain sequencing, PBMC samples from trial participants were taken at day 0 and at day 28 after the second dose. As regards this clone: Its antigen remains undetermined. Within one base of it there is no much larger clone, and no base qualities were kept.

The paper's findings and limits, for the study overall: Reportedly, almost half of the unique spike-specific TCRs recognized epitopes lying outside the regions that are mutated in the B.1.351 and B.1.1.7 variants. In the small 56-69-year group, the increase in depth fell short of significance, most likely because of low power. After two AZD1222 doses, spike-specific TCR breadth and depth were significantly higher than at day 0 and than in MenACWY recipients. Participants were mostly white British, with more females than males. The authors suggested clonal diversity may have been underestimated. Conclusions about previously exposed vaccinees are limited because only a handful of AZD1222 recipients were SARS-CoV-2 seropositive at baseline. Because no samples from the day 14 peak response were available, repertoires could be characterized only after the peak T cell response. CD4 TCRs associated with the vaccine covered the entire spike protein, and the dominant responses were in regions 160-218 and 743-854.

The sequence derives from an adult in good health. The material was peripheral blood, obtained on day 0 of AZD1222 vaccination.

The CDR3 reads CASSDTSAGNTIYF. The DNA sequence is as follows: TGCGCCAGCAGCGACACTTCTGCTGGAAACACCATATATTTT. The rearranged segments are TRBV5-1 and TRBJ1-3; the D gene remains uncertain. The V end loses 4 bases and the J end loses 2 bases, and a stretch of 10 bases separates them. Including the terminal cysteine and phenylalanine, the CDR3 comprises 14 residues. Only the CDR3 portion is preserved as DNA: 42 bases, with reading frame beginning at the first base. According to the germline V gene, CDR1 reads SGHRS and CDR2 reads YFSETQ.